Detailed here is one T cell receptor beta chain. This clonotype was observed many times. Which antigen it targets is not known. No per-base quality is available; no much larger clone lies one base away. Every donor was a healthy Caucasian. The twin cohort comprised three pairs of female monozygotic twins, all aged about 18 to 29 years. Miltenyi CD45RO+ enrichment and human naive T-cell isolation kits were used to isolate memory (CD45RO+) and naive T cells from PBMC. The data stem from a study of identical twins (TCRdb year 2016). For the wider study: To test whether fetal clonotypes persist, this study deep-sequenced TCR alpha and beta repertoires from monozygotic twins, from unrelated adults of various ages, and from cord blood. To rule out contamination, the twin experiments were replicated at different times with different library preparation protocols.

CDR3 length: 16 amino acids, cysteine to phenylalanine. The entry retains the CDR3 DNA only, 48 bases that are in frame from base 1. A distance of 20 bases separates the germline ends of V and J, which lose 6 bases and 0 bases respectively. As encoded in the germline V gene, CDR1 is SQVTM while CDR2 is ANQGSEA. Library preparation was by 5' RACE. Data came from an Illumina HiSeq 2000. A universal primer binding site was added through template switching, and the final cDNA carried a unique molecular identifier so that TCR cDNA molecules could be counted accurately. Specific primers in the conserved constant-segment region were used to synthesize first-strand cDNA for the TCR alpha and beta chains. To control for contamination, every cDNA library was double barcoded, receiving both a SMART-Mk sample barcode and Illumina barcodes. TruSeq adapter sequences along with Illumina sample barcodes were introduced in two successive PCR steps. The TCR alpha and beta cDNA libraries were sequenced on the Illumina HiSeq platform using custom primers. The study's own analysis went as follows. Raw reads were processed with MiGEC to extract unique molecular identifiers, and MiXCR was used to determine CDR3 positions. For each individual, recombination models were inferred using an EM algorithm with the repgenHMM and IGoR tools. Shared clonotypes were analyzed with the tcR package in R, and sharing was normalized by the product of cloneset sizes. To study raw recombination free of thymic and clonal selection effects, out-of-frame nonproductive sequences were analyzed. TCRdb reworked the public reads: Q25 trimming with fastp, MiXCR clone assembly, productive beta chains retained. Under each unique CDR3 protein, matching rows form one entry showing the most common genes and DNA. The V and J calls follow TCRdb's processing rather than the paper's. The sample table contains about 280,000 distinct CDR3 sequences; only one count was recorded for more than 6.5% of them. Roughly 2% of the sample is held by the ten biggest clonotypes.

On the study overall, not on this receptor specifically: A weaker excess of twin sharing was found in beta out-of-frame sequences because the signal-to-noise ratio was lowered by fewer shared sequences. Compared with coincidental sharing between unrelated individuals, out-of-frame TCR alpha sequences shared between twins had an excess of sequences with low generation probability. Fewer insertions were carried by abundant cord blood beta clonotypes; a weaker similar trend was observed in young adult naive repertoires, while no such trend was observed in memory repertoires. Out-of-frame TCR alpha sharing in monozygotic twins was systematically underestimated by recombination models, whereas sharing between unrelated individuals was in agreement with the recombination models. Because the same donors could not be followed over many years, the conclusions depended on cross-sectional statistical analysis. Invariant T cells such as MAIT and iNKT could partly confound zero-insertion analyses, though diverse VJ usage argued against this for most clonotypes.

The same sample was also studied in work on yellow fever vaccine responses in identical twins. Reported in the second study: According to the authors, in identical twins the way T cells responded to vaccination appeared partly convergent and partly personalized. In the study, vaccine-responding T cell clones were precisely tracked in identical twins.

The chain was built from TRBV29-1 and TRBJ1-2, with TRBD1 tentatively as D gene (6 bases match). Specimen: memory (CD45RO+) T cells sorted from blood. The cell subset or site label here, explained by the study, means: CD45RO+ enriched T cells. The sequence came from a woman between 18 and 30 years old in good health. Here the CDR3 is given as CSVRHSGTTTNYGYTF. At the DNA level, the sequence is TGCAGCGTGAGGCACTCCGGGACAACCACTAACTATGGCTACACCTTC.